Below are 3 T cell receptor beta chains sequenced from a single sample in a study of blood T cells in healthy people across ages (dated by TCRdb to the mid-2010s). The library was built by means of 5' RACE. Sequencing instrument: Illumina HiSeq 2500. A second PCR of about 6 to 12 cycles was run with a J-beta primer mix and a sample-barcoded 5' primer. TCRdb reprocessed the public reads (quality trimming at Q25 with fastp, clone calling with MiXCR) and kept in-frame beta chains. Rows merge per CDR3 protein into single entries with the most common DNA and genes. The sample has almost 800,000 distinct CDR3 sequences on record, about 62% of them singletons. The biggest ten clones account for roughly 20% of the sample. The sequencing sample was made of blood. The receptors shown here come from a young man in good health.

J is TRBJ2-1 and V is TRBV2; 12 nucleotides match TRBD2. The CDR3 extends over 14 amino acids. The germline V gene has CDR1 SNHLY and CDR2 FYNNEI. Trimming took 4 bases from V and 15 from J; bases not matched to a gene: 10. CDR3 DNA: TGTGCCAGCAGTGGGACTAGCGGGGTCCGCGTGCGGTTCTTC. Residues: CASSGTSGVRVRFF.

The V gene is TRBV6-2 or TRBV6-3, the J gene TRBJ2-1; D tentatively fits TRBD1 or TRBD2 (6 bases each). Germline-derived CDR1 and CDR2 are MNHEY and SVGEGT. The CDR3 sequence is 18 residues long. V lost 0 bases, J lost 1 base, and 16 bases lay in between. The CDR3 here is CASSYSLNQGRSYNEQFF. For the CDR3, the DNA is TGTGCCAGCAGTTACTCGCTTAACCAGGGGAGGTCCTACAATGAGCAGTTCTTC.

There are many counts of this clonotype. The chain is built from TRBV7-2 and TRBJ1-1; D unresolved. The CDR3 is 13 amino acids. CDR1 is SGHTA, CDR2 FQGNSA, per germline. V lost 1 base and J lost 1, with 4 bases in between. DNA of the CDR3: TGTGCCAGCAGCTTAGGACAGAACACTGAAGCTTTCTTT. This gives the protein CASSLGQNTEAFF.